This TCR beta chain was obtained from a study of blood T cell repertoires in COVID-19. Study context: Collection of acute and convalescent COVID-19 samples took place in the United States, Italy and Spain. Sources were T cells, B-cell-depleted T cells, or PBMCs; the material itself was cDNA or gDNA.

This clone was detected once. The V end was cut by 2 bases, the J end by 9 bases, with 22 bases between. The germline gives CDR1 MNHEY, CDR2 SVGAGI. The CDR3 has 16 residues. In the original processing: Amplified reference gene primers provided the basis for estimating nucleated cell counts. The repertoire was sequenced with immunoSEQ multiplex PCR; TCRdb's copy has only in-frame clones and lacks some. V and J calls and clone size come straight from that table; D and trimming were deduced from the DNA. The data contain approximately 56,000 clones, 85% to 90% of them singletons. The rearrangement uses TRBV6-5 and TRBJ1-1; D is undetermined. Sequenced material: peripheral blood. The sequence was obtained from a man at least 80 years old with active or convalescent COVID-19. As DNA, the CDR3 is TGTGCCAGCAGTTACGTCGCCGGGGAGGGAGTGAGAAAAGCTTTCTTT. It is translated as CASSYVAGEGVRKAFF.